Listed here are 8 T cell receptor beta chains from one sample, sequenced in a study of OX40 agonist ivuxolimab in advanced cancers. TCRdb's table, derived via immunoSEQ multiplex PCR, lists solely in-frame clones and lacks some. In the table there are tens of thousands of clones, 80% to 85% of which are singletons. The source was CD4+ or CD8+ T cells sorted from blood, collected in a trial of the OX40 agonist ivuxolimab. The receptors derive from an adult with an advanced solid tumor such as melanoma, head and neck, liver or kidney cancer.

This clone was counted a few times. This sequence joins TRBV2 and TRBJ1-2; D ambiguous. The CDR3 is 13 residues long. V was trimmed by 9 bases and J by 4 bases, leaving 15 bases between them. In germline, CDR1 is SNHLY, CDR2 FYNNEI. The CDR3 loop reads CASRADSGYGYTF. DNA for the CDR3: TGTGCCAGTCGGGCCGACTCCGGCTATGGCTACACCTTC. The whole variable domain, remainder taken from reference TRBV2 and TRBJ1-2, is EPEVTQTPSHQVTQMGQEVILRCVPISNHLYFYWYRQILGQKVEFLVSFYNNEISEKSEIFDDQFSVERPDGSNFTLKIRSTKLEDSAMYFCASRADSGYGYTFGSGTRLTVV.

The chain joins TRBV7-9 to TRBJ1-4; perhaps TRBD1 as D (5 bases). This CDR3 has 18 amino acids. Germline CDR1 SEHNR, CDR2 FQNEAQ (reference sequence). V lost 3 bases and J lost 0, with 17 bases in between. CDR3 sequence reads: CASSFNGWGGSTNEKLFF. The CDR3 bases are TGTGCCAGCAGCTTTAATGGATGGGGGGGTTCAACTAATGAAAAACTGTTTTTT. The whole variable domain, filled in from reference TRBV7-9 and TRBJ1-4, reads DTGVSQNPRHKITKRGQNVTFRCDPISEHNRLYWYRQTLGQGPEFLTYFQNEAQLEKSRLLSDRFSAERPKGSFSTLEIQRTEQGDSAMYLCASSFNGWGGSTNEKLFFGSGTQLSVL.

This chain links TRBV7-2 with TRBJ1-2; D is uncertain. This CDR3 comprises 14 residues. Germline V gene sequence: CDR1 SGHTA, CDR2 FQGNSA. The V gene lost 0 bases and the J gene lost 1 base, with 6 bases spanning the gap. Here the CDR3 DNA reads TGTGCCAGCAGCTTAGCGCGGGTTAACTATGGCTACACCTTC. Translated, it gives CASSLARVNYGYTF.

The chain employs TRBV5-6 and TRBJ1-5, with TRBD1 matching 9 bases. The CDR3 has 16 residues. Germline loops: CDR1 SGHDT, CDR2 YYEEEE. With 3 bases clipped from V and 1 base from J, the junction kept 5 bases outside the gene matches. CDR3: CASSSRQGVSNQPQHF. In DNA, the CDR3 is TGTGCCAGCAGCTCGAGACAGGGGGTGAGCAATCAGCCCCAGCATTTT. The whole variable domain, filled in from reference TRBV5-6 and TRBJ1-5, reads DAGVTQSPTHLIKTRGQQVTLRCSPKSGHDTVSWYQQALGQGPQFIFQYYEEEERQRGNFPDRFSGHQFPNYSSELNVNALLLGDSALYLCASSSRQGVSNQPQHFGDGTRLSIL.

This clone was seen once. J is TRBJ1-4 and V is TRBV29-1; 12 nucleotides agree with TRBD1. The CDR3 is 18 residues long. V was clipped by 4 bases and J by 3 bases; unmatched bases: 12. From germline, CDR1 is SQVTM and CDR2 ANQGSEA. CDR3 nucleotide sequence: TGCAGCGTTGCCGCCTCCCGGGACAGGGGGCGACCTAATGAAAAACTGTTTTTT. Encoded protein: CSVAASRDRGRPNEKLFF.

This rearrangement joins TRBV27 to TRBJ1-4; weak D call: TRBD1 (5 bases). Germline CDR1 is MNHEY and CDR2 is SMNVEV (reference sequence). V lost 5 bases, J lost 5 bases, and 18 bases lay in between. The CDR3 consists of 16 residues. In nucleotides, the CDR3 is TGTGCCAGCAGTCCCCTATCGATCGGGGGGAATGAAAAACTGTTTTTT. Amino acids: CASSPLSIGGNEKLFF.

In this sample, this clone turned up a few times. V is TRBV2 and J is TRBJ2-1; D unclear. V was trimmed by 8 bases and J by 9 bases, leaving 14 bases between them. Germline V gene lookup returns CDR1 SNHLY and CDR2 FYNNEI. This CDR3 is built from 12 residues. The CDR3 nucleotides read TGTGCCAGCGTTCAAGATGGCGGTGAGCAGTTCTTC. Translated, it gives CASVQDGGEQFF.

The chain is built from TRBV7-2 and TRBJ2-1, with 7 nucleotides matching TRBD2. This CDR3 contains 19 residues. Germline V CDR1 and CDR2: SGHTA, FQGNSA. Trimming took 0 bases from V and 6 from J; bases not matched to a gene: 17. The CDR3, as DNA: TGTGCCAGCAGCTTAGCGGCTTCCTTCGGCGGGAGTCGGCCCAATGAGCAGTTCTTC. This codes for CASSLAASFGGSRPNEQFF.